This T cell receptor beta chain comes out of a study of blood T cells in healthy people across ages (dated by TCRdb to between 2014 and 2016). Context from the whole study: In model experiments, template switching captured roughly one uniquely barcoded TCR beta cDNA molecule for every two T cells. Donors of different ages were randomly distributed across sequencing lanes to avoid experimental bias. Four age groups were formed from the donors: young (average approximately 15 years), middle-aged (less than 40), aged (62) and long-lived (less than 85). Using the same blood draw, the study looked at two additional independent replicas of 1 million unique cDNA reads for two donors, one aged 18 to 30 and the other aged 80 or older. The study measured age-related changes in TCR beta repertoire diversity using deep sequencing normalized with unique cDNA molecular identifiers. The study at large found these results: Since profiling was done on bulk unsorted PBMCs, naive and antigen-experienced compartments could not be conclusively compared. Because the CMV infection status of the donors was unknown, age-related changes in expanded clonotypes may potentially have been confounded. Estimates of total diversity based on one million sequenced T cells were regarded as lower bounds and as underestimates. Observed TCR beta diversity per million T cells fell roughly linearly with age, and a significant reduction was already apparent by age about 43. Compared with the aged group, the long-lived group had more naive CD4+ T cells, fewer expanded clones and increased TCR diversity, a pattern suggesting age selection. There was a strong correlation between observed TCR beta diversity and the percentage of naive T cells measured by flow cytometry.

Germline trimming: 0 bases from V, 5 bases from J; junction bases outside gene matches: 9. The germline V gene (reference sequence) gives CDR1 as DFQATT and CDR2 as SNEGSKA. The CDR3, from cysteine to phenylalanine, totals 15 residues. The read is trimmed to its CDR3 DNA, 45 bases read in frame from base 1. This clonotype was counted only a few times. Its antigen has not been determined. There are no base qualities to consult, and no much larger clone falls within one base. Preparation of the library involved 5' RACE. TCRdb records Illumina HiSeq 2500 as the sequencer. The second PCR ran for about 6 to 12 cycles and used a J-beta primer mix along with a sample-barcoded 5' primer. A unique molecular identifier was introduced onto each TCR beta cDNA molecule by a template-switch 5' adaptor carrying 12 random nucleotides. Each sample yielded at least 2.5 million CDR3-containing paired-end reads. The Mint cDNA synthesis kit, primed by a TRBC-specific oligonucleotide, was used to synthesize first-strand cDNA from all RNA. Following uracil-DNA glycosylase treatment, a first 18-cycle PCR with universal primers M1SS and BC2_uni_R was performed on all cDNA. Under the source paper's analysis protocol: For normalization, 1 million high-quality reads were randomly selected from each sample, with every read carrying a distinct molecular identifier. Reads sharing molecular identifiers were discarded rather than binned into consensus sequences. MiTCR, set to a Q25 quality threshold and the strictest error-elimination algorithm, was used for CDR3 identification, clonotype clustering and error correction. A nonparametric unseen species model using Euler transformation provided a lower-bound estimate of total TCR beta diversity. TCRdb applied fastp at Q25 and MiXCR to the public reads, then kept only in-frame beta chains. Each CDR3 protein appears once, grouped with its most common genes and DNA. These V and J calls are TCRdb output, not the study's own analysis. The sample includes 250,000 to 300,000 distinct CDR3 sequences, with roughly a quarter observed a single time. The leading ten clones occupy around 30% of the sample.

The approximately 39 donors, aged about 6 to 95 years, were systemically healthy Caucasian individuals from Russia. About 10 milliliters of peripheral blood were collected from each donor into EDTA-treated Vacutainer tubes. Ficoll-Paque density-gradient centrifugation was used to isolate PBMCs, with at least 7 million per sample. Total RNA was extracted from PBMCs with Trizol reagent, with at least 5.5 micrograms obtained per sample. Naive CD45RAhigh/CD27high T cell percentages were measured by flow cytometry on a PBMC aliquot from every donor. The clonotype comes from a woman in her seventies in good health. The chain couples TRBV20-1 to TRBJ2-5, with 7 middle bases fitting TRBD2. Material for sequencing was blood. CDR3 loop: CSARDLRGSGETQYF. The DNA sequence is given as TGCAGTGCTAGAGATCTGCGCGGGAGTGGGGAGACCCAGTACTTC.